These T cell receptor beta chains were read from a single sample in a study of a mutant IDH1 vaccine in newly diagnosed glioma. The method was immunoSEQ multiplex PCR; TCRdb's version includes in-frame clones alone and lacks a portion of them. The table lists around 94,000 clones, nearly 90% of them singletons. Antigens for these TCRs are unknown. The sequencing used PBMCs, collected from a glioma patient whose treatment included an IDH1 peptide vaccine. These receptors all stem from a woman aged 45-59 years with glioma. Each CDR3 is given with its conserved first and last residue. D genes are given only for firm matches. Clone size is stated in some rows and not others, as once, few, many or a class when expanded.

size: many
length: 15
D: .
J: TRBJ2-7
V: TRBV5-1
CDR3: CASSPETGSGWMQYF
DNA: TGCGCCAGCAGTCCAGAGACAGGAAGTGGATGGATGCAGTACTTC

size: .
length: 18
D: TRBD1
J: TRBJ1-4
V: TRBV5-1
CDR3: CASSLEGTGGATNEKLFF
DNA: TGCGCCAGCAGCCTTGAAGGGACAGGGGGCGCAACTAATGAAAAACTGTTTTTT

size: .
length: 13
D: .
J: TRBJ1-6
V: TRBV2
CDR3: CASSVQSNSPLHF
DNA: TGTGCCAGCAGTGTACAGAGTAATTCACCCCTCCACTTT

size: .
length: 15
D: .
J: TRBJ1-3
V: TRBV4-1
CDR3: CASSQWDTSGNTIYF
DNA: TGCGCCAGCAGCCAGTGGGACACCTCTGGAAACACCATATATTTT

size: .
length: 15
D: TRBD2
J: TRBJ2-1
V: TRBV9
CDR3: CASSTASGPYNEQFF
DNA: TGTGCCAGCAGCACCGCTAGCGGCCCCTACAATGAGCAGTTCTTC

size: .
length: 16
D: .
J: TRBJ2-1
V: TRBV9
CDR3: CASSPLRFPRLDEQFF
DNA: TGTGCCAGCAGCCCTCTCCGGTTCCCCAGGCTGGATGAGCAGTTCTTC

size: .
length: 16
D: .
J: TRBJ1-1
V: TRBV28
CDR3: CASSVGGGYGDTEAFF
DNA: TGTGCCAGCAGCGTTGGAGGGGGGTATGGTGACACTGAAGCTTTCTTT

size: .
length: 11
D: .
J: TRBJ2-5
V: TRBV5-1
CDR3: CASSAQETQYF
DNA: TGCGCCAGCAGCGCCCAAGAGACCCAGTACTTC

size: once
length: 11
D: .
J: TRBJ1-2
V: TRBV18
CDR3: CASSVGRSYTF
DNA: TGTGCCAGCTCAGTAGGGAGAAGCTACACCTTC

size: few
length: 13
D: .
J: TRBJ1-2
V: TRBV6-6
CDR3: CASSYDNSYGYTF
DNA: TGTGCCAGCAGTTACGACAATAGCTATGGCTACACCTTC

size: .
length: 15
D: TRBD2
J: TRBJ2-3
V: TRBV9
CDR3: CASTTMGGIEDTQYF
DNA: TGTGCCAGCACCACCATGGGAGGGATAGAAGATACGCAGTATTTT